Listed below are T cell receptor beta chains from one sample, sequenced in a study of blood T cell repertoires in COVID-19. Some clones are missing from TCRdb's copy, which holds only in-frame ones; the method was immunoSEQ multiplex PCR. The sample contains 250,000 or so clones, more than 75% of which appear only once. Sequencing was done on a sample of peripheral blood. These receptors all stem from a woman aged 65 to 85 with active or convalescent COVID-19. Each CDR3 is given with its conserved first and last residue. A D gene is named only where the DNA matches it firmly. Only some rows state a clone size, as once, few, many or a class for expanded clones.

>TRBJ1-5|TRBV6-2/TRBV6-3|.|.
TGTGCCAGCAGTCGGGGAGGTAGCAATCAGCCCCAGCATTTT
CASSRGGSNQPQHF
>TRBJ1-6|TRBV2|.|.
TGTGCCAGCCGGCAGGGAGGTTCACCCCTCCACTTT
CASRQGGSPLHF
>TRBJ1-3|TRBV14|few|TRBD1
TGTGCCAGCAGCCCTCCCTCGACAGGGGTAAACACCATATATTTT
CASSPPSTGVNTIYF
>TRBJ1-6|TRBV13|.|.
TGTGCCAGCAGCCTCGCAACCGCGAGAGGTTCACCCCTCCACTTT
CASSLATARGSPLHF
>TRBJ1-2|TRBV4-3|.|TRBD1
TGCGCCAGCAGCCAAGCCCGCTCCGCGGACAGGGAGGGTGGCTACACCTTC
CASSQARSADREGGYTF
>TRBJ2-7|TRBV7-8|.|.
TGTGCCAGCAGCTTATTGGCCGGGGAACGGTACGAGCAGTACTTC
CASSLLAGERYEQYF
>TRBJ2-7|TRBV27|.|.
TGTGCCAGCAGTTTGGCGGGCAACGAGCAGTACTTC
CASSLAGNEQYF
>TRBJ2-3|TRBV9|.|TRBD2
TGTGCCAGCAGCGTATATAGCGGGGGGGCCACAGATACGCAGTATTTT
CASSVYSGGATDTQYF
>TRBJ2-3|TRBV4-3|.|.
TGCGCCAGCAGCCGAGGTGCTTTAATCACAGATACGCAGTATTTT
CASSRGALITDTQYF
>TRBJ1-2|TRBV7-9|.|.
TGTGCCAGCAGCCGCATGACGGGGGACTATGGCTACACCTTC
CASSRMTGDYGYTF
>TRBJ2-7|TRBV10-1|.|.
TGCGCCAGCAGTGAGGGACAGTGGGAGCAGTACTTC
CASSEGQWEQYF
>TRBJ1-4|TRBV10-1|.|TRBD1
TGCGCCAGCAGTGAGTCCGGGACAGCCGAAAAACTGTTTTTT
CASSESGTAEKLFF
>TRBJ1-2|TRBV5-4|once|TRBD1
TGTGCCAGCAGTTCATCGGACAGGGGGCGTTATGGCTACACCTTC
CASSSSDRGRYGYTF
>TRBJ1-3|TRBV2|few|.
TGTGCCAGTAGAGAACGTATGGGCACTGGAAACACCATATATTTT
CASRERMGTGNTIYF
>TRBJ2-1|TRBV3-1/TRBV3-2|.|TRBD2
TGTGCCAGCAGTCAACAAGGGGGAGTAGCGGGGCAGAGTGAGCAGTTCTTC
CASSQQGGVAGQSEQFF
>TRBJ2-7|TRBV5-1|.|TRBD1
TGCGCCAGCAGCGGACGACAGGGACGCCACGAGCAGTACTTC
CASSGRQGRHEQYF
>TRBJ1-2|TRBV6-2/TRBV6-3|.|.
TGTGCCAGCAGCAATCAAGGGGTTTATGGCTACACCTTC
CASSNQGVYGYTF
>TRBJ1-5|TRBV4-1|.|.
TGCGCCAGCAGCCCACCTGGGCTAAGCAATCAGCCCCAGCATTTT
CASSPPGLSNQPQHF
>TRBJ1-2|TRBV7-9|.|.
TGTGCCAGCAGCTTATCCACCGCGGGGGGCAGTCGCTATGGCTACACCTTC
CASSLSTAGGSRYGYTF
>TRBJ1-1|TRBV2|.|.
TGTGCCAGCAGTGAAGCATTGAGGTCCCGGGGAGCTTTCTTT
CASSEALRSRGAFF
>TRBJ1-5|TRBV29-1|.|.
TGCAGCGTTGAAGACCAGGGCAATCAGCCCCAGCATTTT
CSVEDQGNQPQHF
>TRBJ1-1|TRBV24-1|.|.
TGTGCCACCAGTGGCGCAGACCGAGGAGCTTTCTTT
CATSGADRGAFF
>TRBJ2-7|TRBV2|.|.
TGTGCCAGCCTGGAGAAAAGCTCCTACGAGCAGTACTTC
CASLEKSSYEQYF
>TRBJ2-1|TRBV9|.|.
TGTGCCAGCTCGAACACCTACAATGAGCAGTTCTTC
CASSNTYNEQFF
>TRBJ1-3|TRBV24-1|.|TRBD1
TGTGCCACCAGTGATTCGGGACAGGGCTCTGGAAACACCATATATTTT
CATSDSGQGSGNTIYF
>TRBJ2-7|TRBV4-3|.|.
TGCGCCAGCAGCCAAGCTTTGAGCTCCTACGAGCAGTACTTC
CASSQALSSYEQYF
>TRBJ1-5|TRBV7-9|.|TRBD1
TGTGCCAGCAGCGGCTTGGGGACAGGGGGCATTGAAAGCAATCAGCCCCAGCATTTT
CASSGLGTGGIESNQPQHF
>TRBJ1-4|TRBV2|.|.
TGTGCCAGCAGTCGACAGTCAAGAACTAATGAAAAACTGTTTTTT
CASSRQSRTNEKLFF
>TRBJ2-7|TRBV3-1/TRBV3-2|.|TRBD2
TGTGCCAGCAGCCAAGCCGGGACTAGGGGCGGATGGGAGCAGTACTTC
CASSQAGTRGGWEQYF
>TRBJ1-1|TRBV2|once|.
TGTGCCAGCAATAACGAGCGGGACACTGAAGCTTTCTTT
CASNNERDTEAFF
>TRBJ2-3|TRBV24-1|.|.
TGTGCCACCTCCAGGACAGATACGCAGTATTTT
CATSRTDTQYF
>TRBJ2-3|TRBV5-6|.|.
TGTGCCAGCAGCTTTCCACACAGCACAGATACGCAGTATTTT
CASSFPHSTDTQYF
>TRBJ1-1|TRBV7-2|.|TRBD1
TGTGCCAGCGGGAGACAGGGAGGTACTGAAGCTTTCTTT
CASGRQGGTEAFF
>TRBJ1-2|TRBV6-2/TRBV6-3|.|.
TGTGCCAGCAGTTTTGAGGGAGCTAACTATGGCTACACCTTC
CASSFEGANYGYTF
>TRBJ2-7|TRBV5-6|.|.
TGTGCCAGCAGCTTGGGGCGGGAGCAGTACTTC
CASSLGREQYF
>TRBJ2-3|TRBV6-5|.|TRBD2
TGTGCCAGCAAACCCGGACTAGCGGGAGATACGCAGTATTTT
CASKPGLAGDTQYF
>TRBJ1-1|TRBV9|.|.
TGTGCCAGCAGCGGAGCGGCGGATGGGCACACTGAAGCTTTCTTT
CASSGAADGHTEAFF
>TRBJ1-4|TRBV6-6|.|.
TGTGCCAGCAGTTCCCTTTGGGAGGAGGGACTGTTTTTT
CASSSLWEEGLFF
>TRBJ1-1|TRBV3-1/TRBV3-2|.|.
TGTGCCGGGGGGACCCCTGAAGCTTTCTTT
CAGGTPEAFF
>TRBJ2-1|TRBV9|.|TRBD1
TGTGCCAGCAGCGTCCTGGGACAGGGGTACAATGAGCAGTTCTTC
CASSVLGQGYNEQFF
>TRBJ2-2|TRBV10-3|.|.
TGTGCCATCAGTCCCAAGGACAGTCGGACCGGGGAGCTGTTTTTT
CAISPKDSRTGELFF
>TRBJ1-5|TRBV5-1|.|.
TGCGCCAGCAGCTTGGGAGTGAATAGCAATCAGCCCCAGCATTTT
CASSLGVNSNQPQHF
>TRBJ1-1|TRBV20-1|few|.
TGCAGTGCTAGACTGACTACTGAAGCTTTCTTT
CSARLTTEAFF
>TRBJ2-2|TRBV19|.|TRBD1
TGTGCCAGTAGCGGACAGGGCTCCACCGGGGAGCTGTTTTTT
CASSGQGSTGELFF
>TRBJ2-3|TRBV12-5|.|TRBD1
TGTGCTAGTGGTTTGGGACAGGGGTTCACAGATACGCAGTATTTT
CASGLGQGFTDTQYF
>TRBJ2-5|TRBV29-1|once|.
TGCAGCGTTGTCGGGGTGGTAGAGACCCAGTACTTC
CSVVGVVETQYF
>TRBJ1-2|TRBV6-2/TRBV6-3|.|.
TGTGCCAGCAGTTACTCCGGGGGAAGGGAGAACTATGGCTACACCTTC
CASSYSGGRENYGYTF
>TRBJ1-1|TRBV24-1|.|.
TGTGCCACCAGTTCTTCCACTGAAGCTTTCTTT
CATSSSTEAFF
>TRBJ2-5|TRBV10-3|.|TRBD2
TGTGCCATCAGTGGTACTAGCGCGGGGGGAATAGAGACCCAGTACTTC
CAISGTSAGGIETQYF
>TRBJ1-5|TRBV18|once|TRBD1
TGTGCCAGCTCACCAGGACAGGGGAATCAGCCCCAGCATTTT
CASSPGQGNQPQHF
>TRBJ2-3|TRBV19|.|TRBD2
TGTGCCAGTAGGCCCTTCCTAGCGGGGGGTACAGATACGCAGTATTTT
CASRPFLAGGTDTQYF
>TRBJ2-2|TRBV2|.|.
TGTGCCAGCAGTGAAGTGGGGCAAAACACCGGGGAGCTGTTTTTT
CASSEVGQNTGELFF
>TRBJ2-2|TRBV24-1|.|TRBD1
TGTGCCACCAGTGATAAGGGGGCGAGTGGGACCGGGGAGCTGTTTTTT
CATSDKGASGTGELFF
>TRBJ2-1|TRBV7-3|.|.
TGTGCCACCTCGACGGACTACTCGAATGAGCAGTTCTTC
CATSTDYSNEQFF
>TRBJ1-1|TRBV3-1/TRBV3-2|.|.
TGTGCCAGCAGCCCTACAGGATTGGACACTGAAGCTTTCTTT
CASSPTGLDTEAFF
>TRBJ1-2|TRBV6-4|.|TRBD1
TGTGCCAGCAGTGTCCCACAGGGGTCTTATACCCTCTATGGCTACACCTTC
CASSVPQGSYTLYGYTF
>TRBJ1-1|TRBV19|.|.
TGTGCCAGTAGTCCACAGGGAAGGGAGACTGAAGCTTTCTTT
CASSPQGRETEAFF
>TRBJ2-2|TRBV27|once|.
TGTGCCAGCAGTTTAACGGGGACACAATTAATTGCGGGCACCGGGGAGCTGTTTTTT
CASSLTGTQLIAGTGELFF
>TRBJ2-2|TRBV12-5|once|TRBD1
TGTGCTAGTGGACGGACAGGGGGCGCATTGAACACCGGGGAGCTGTTTTTT
CASGRTGGALNTGELFF